This TCR beta chain was documented in a study of CD8 T cells in Susac syndrome. Germline V CDR1 and CDR2: SGHRS, YFSETQ. With 4 bases clipped from V and 6 bases from J, the junction kept 4 bases outside the gene matches. The CDR3 covers 14 residues. Study outcomes and limitations: The Susac syndrome CD4+ T cell repertoires displayed no clonal expansion.

Of note for this clonotype: As yet, its antigen is unknown.

With random hexamers, 0.5 to 1 ug RNA was reverse transcribed. TCRdb re-derived calls from the immunoSEQ multiplex PCR reads in MiXCR, one entry per CDR3 protein. The repertoire has some 160,000 distinct CDR3 sequences, around 94% of them found once; the top ten carry 0.095% to 0.13%. The sequenced material came from CD4+ T cells from PBMCs. The sequence came from a human donor with Susac syndrome. This chain links TRBV5-1 with TRBJ2-2, with 9 bases that match TRBD1. CDR3 DNA sequence: TGCGCCAGCAGCACACAGGGGGCGCCCGGGGAGCTGTTTTTT. Protein product: CASSTQGAPGELFF.